This T cell receptor (beta chain) was recorded in a study of memory CD4+ T cells and cytomegalovirus serostatus. Background on the study: This sample comes from healthy Belgian adults, 8 to 10 CMV seropositive, approximately 22 seronegative.

A word on this clone: Its antigen is unidentified.

Regarding the study as a whole: CD4+ memory repertoires contained about 40% of the roughly 150 reported CMV TCRbeta sequences. Suggested: most of the CMV-linked TCR signature lies in CD4+ memory cells.

Original methodology: After removing out-of-frame reads, under 2.5 million distinct TCRbeta sequences remained. The protocol was immunoSEQ multiplex PCR, while the TCRdb copy is restricted to in-frame clones and leaves out a portion. The V and J calls and clone size come from that table; D and trimming were worked out from the DNA. The sample carries 50,000 to 55,000 clones, under 80% recorded once. V was cut by 6 bases and J by 4 bases, with 15 bases left in between. This CDR3 comprises 13 residues. Germline V CDR1 and CDR2: SQVTM, ANQGSEA. Single viable CD3+CD4+CD8-CD45RO+ cells were sorted as the memory CD4+ T cells.

The chain recombines TRBV29-1 with TRBJ1-2; D is uncertain. What was sequenced was memory CD4+ T cells from blood. This clonotype was obtained from an adult in good health and CMV-seronegative. The CDR3 loop reads CSVARVGSYGYTF. The CDR3 DNA reads as TGCAGCGTCGCAAGAGTGGGGTCCTATGGCTACACCTTC.